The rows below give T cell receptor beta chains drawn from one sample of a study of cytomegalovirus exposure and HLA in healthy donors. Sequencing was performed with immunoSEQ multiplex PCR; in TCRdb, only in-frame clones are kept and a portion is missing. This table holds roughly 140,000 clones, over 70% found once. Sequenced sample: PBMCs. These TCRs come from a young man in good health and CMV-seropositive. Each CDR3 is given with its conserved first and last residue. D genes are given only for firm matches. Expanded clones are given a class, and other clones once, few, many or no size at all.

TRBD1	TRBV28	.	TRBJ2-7	TGTGCCAGCAGTTTAAGGACAGGGAAAAACGAGCAGTACTTC	CASSLRTGKNEQYF
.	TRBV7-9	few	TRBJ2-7	TGTGCCAGCAGTAAGGATACTGACAAGACCTACGAGCAGTACTTC	CASSKDTDKTYEQYF
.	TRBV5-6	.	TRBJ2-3	TGTGCCAGCAGCTTGGTTAATGGACAGTACACAGATACGCAGTATTTT	CASSLVNGQYTDTQYF
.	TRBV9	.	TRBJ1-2	TGTGCCAGCAGCCCAAACCCCGGAGGGGTTTACTATGGCTACACCTTC	CASSPNPGGVYYGYTF
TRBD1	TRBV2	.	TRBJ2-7	TGTGCCAGCAACAGGGGGGAGTTTTCGTACGAGCAGTACTTC	CASNRGEFSYEQYF
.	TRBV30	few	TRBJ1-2	TGTGCCTGGGGACTTCGGAAGCCCGGCTACACCTTC	CAWGLRKPGYTF
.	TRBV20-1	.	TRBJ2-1	TGCAGTGCTAGGTTGGTGAGTGAGCAGTTCTTC	CSARLVSEQFF
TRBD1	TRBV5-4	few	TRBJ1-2	TGTGCCAGCAGCTGGGGACAGGGCAGACCTGGCTACACCTTC	CASSWGQGRPGYTF
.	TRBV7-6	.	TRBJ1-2	TGTGCCAGCAGCCCGGGAGCTAACTATGGCTACACCTTC	CASSPGANYGYTF
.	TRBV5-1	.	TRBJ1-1	TGCGCCAGCAGCTTGCTGGGACTCACTGAAGCTTTCTTT	CASSLLGLTEAFF
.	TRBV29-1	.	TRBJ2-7	TGCAGCGTTGAAGATTTGAGTAGCGAGCAGTACTTC	CSVEDLSSEQYF
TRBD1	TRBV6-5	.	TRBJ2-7	TGTGCCAGCAGTTACGGGACAGGCTACGAGCAGTACTTC	CASSYGTGYEQYF
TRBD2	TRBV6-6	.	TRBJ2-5	TGTGCCAGCAGTCCTAGCGGGGGATCAATAGAGACCCAGTACTTC	CASSPSGGSIETQYF
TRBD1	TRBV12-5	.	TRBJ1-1	TGTGCTAGTGGTTTGGTAGGCCTTGGGGGACAGGGCGACACTGAAGCTTTCTTT	CASGLVGLGGQGDTEAFF
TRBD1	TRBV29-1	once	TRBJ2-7	TGCAGCGCTGTAGGACAGGTGTTCTCCTACAAGCAGTACTTC	CSAVGQVFSYKQYF
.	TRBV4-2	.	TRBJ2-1	TGTGCCAGCAGCCAAGATCCCTCAGGCCAGGAGCAGTTCTTC	CASSQDPSGQEQFF
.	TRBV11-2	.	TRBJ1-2	TGTGCCAGCAGCCCGACGGGAGGACAGCTAAAATTCAACTATGGCTACACCTTC	CASSPTGGQLKFNYGYTF
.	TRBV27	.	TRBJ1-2	TGTGCCAGCAGTGCTATATCAGGGTCCGGCTACACCTTC	CASSAISGSGYTF
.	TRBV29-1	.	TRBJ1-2	TGCAGCATTGAGACGGAGGTATCCGGCTACACCTTC	CSIETEVSGYTF
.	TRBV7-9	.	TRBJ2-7	TGTGCCAGCAGCTACTCGACAGGGACTCAGTACTTC	CASSYSTGTQYF
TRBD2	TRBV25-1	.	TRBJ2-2	TGTGCCAGCAGTGAACCCCTGCGGGGGGACAACACCGGGGAGCTGTTTTTT	CASSEPLRGDNTGELFF
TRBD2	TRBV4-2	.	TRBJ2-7	TGTGCCAGCAGCCAAGAAGGCCAGCGGGAGGGCCTGTCGTACGAGCAGTACTTC	CASSQEGQREGLSYEQYF
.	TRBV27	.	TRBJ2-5	TGTGCCAGTTCATTGGGATGGGGCGAGGAGACCCAGTACTTC	CASSLGWGEETQYF
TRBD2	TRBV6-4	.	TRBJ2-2	TGTGCCAGCAGTGACGGGCTAGCGGGAGGTATCACCGGGGAGCTGTTTTTT	CASSDGLAGGITGELFF
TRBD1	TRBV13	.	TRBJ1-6	TGTGCCAGCAGTTCATCCCGGGACAGGGGAAATTCACCCCTCCACTTT	CASSSSRDRGNSPLHF
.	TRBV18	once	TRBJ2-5	TGTGCCAGCTCACCGTTGGACAGTGGGGAGACCCAGTACTTC	CASSPLDSGETQYF
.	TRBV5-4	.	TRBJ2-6	TGTGCCAGCAGCGCAGGGGTAGGGGCCAACGTCCTGACTTTC	CASSAGVGANVLTF
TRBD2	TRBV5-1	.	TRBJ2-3	TGCGCCAGCAGCTTGGGTGCGAGAGCGGGAGTCCCAGATACGCAGTATTTT	CASSLGARAGVPDTQYF
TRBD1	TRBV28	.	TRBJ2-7	TGTGCCAGCACCACGGACAGGGAGTCCTACGAGCAGTACTTC	CASTTDRESYEQYF